This TCR beta chain was sequenced for a study of CD8+CD57+ T cells in acquired aplastic anemia. This clonotype has a handful of counts. Germline assignment: CDR1 SGHVS and CDR2 FNYEAQ. This CDR3 is 15 amino acids long. Trimming at V came to 3 bases and at J to 3 bases, leaving 5 bases not matched to a gene. Using genomic DNA as the template, TCR beta VDJ and CDR3 profiling was carried out. TCRdb re-called the reads with MiXCR, one entry per CDR3 protein. The table has fewer than 200,000 distinct CDR3 sequences, about three fifths seen once. V and J are TRBV7-6 and TRBJ2-7; 10 bases map to TRBD1. The material sequenced was sorted CD4+, CD8+, or CD8+CD57+ T cells (not recorded which) from PBMCs. This receptor was taken from a human donor in good health. CDR3: CASSFGTGVHYEQYF. The CDR3 DNA reads as TGTGCCAGCAGCTTCGGGACAGGGGTACACTACGAGCAGTACTTC.